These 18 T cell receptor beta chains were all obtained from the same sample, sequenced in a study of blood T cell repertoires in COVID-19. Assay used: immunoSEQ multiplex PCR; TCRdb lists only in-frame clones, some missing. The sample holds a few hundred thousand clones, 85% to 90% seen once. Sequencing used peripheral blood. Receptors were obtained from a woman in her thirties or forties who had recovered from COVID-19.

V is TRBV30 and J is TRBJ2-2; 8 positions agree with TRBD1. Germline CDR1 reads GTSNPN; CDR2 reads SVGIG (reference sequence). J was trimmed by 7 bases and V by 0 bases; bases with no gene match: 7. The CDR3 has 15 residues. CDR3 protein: CAWSVGQGAGGELFF. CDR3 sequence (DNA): TGTGCCTGGAGTGTGGGGCAGGGGGCCGGCGGGGAGCTGTTTTTT.

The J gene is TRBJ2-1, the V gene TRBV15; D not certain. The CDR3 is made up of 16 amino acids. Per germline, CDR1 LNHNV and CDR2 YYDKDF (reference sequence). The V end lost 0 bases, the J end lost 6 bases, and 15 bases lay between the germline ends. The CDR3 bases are TGTGCCACCAGCAGAGATTGGGCAGTGTTGGCCAATGAGCAGTTCTTC. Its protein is CATSRDWAVLANEQFF.

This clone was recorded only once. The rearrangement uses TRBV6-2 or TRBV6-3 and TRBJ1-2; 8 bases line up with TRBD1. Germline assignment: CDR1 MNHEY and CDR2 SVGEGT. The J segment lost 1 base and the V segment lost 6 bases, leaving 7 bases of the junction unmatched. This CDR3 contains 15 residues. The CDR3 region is CASSRRDRINYGYTF. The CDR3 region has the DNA TGTGCCAGCAGCCGACGGGACAGGATTAACTATGGCTACACCTTC.

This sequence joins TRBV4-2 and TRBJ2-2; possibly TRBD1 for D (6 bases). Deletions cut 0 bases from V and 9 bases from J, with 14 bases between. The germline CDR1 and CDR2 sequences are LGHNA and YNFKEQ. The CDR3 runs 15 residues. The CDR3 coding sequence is TGTGCCAGCAGCCAAGATTTGGGGACACCTCGGGAGCTGTTTTTT. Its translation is CASSQDLGTPRELFF.

The CDR3 nucleotides read TGTGCCAGCAGTTACTCGTGGGGCGGGCGGGGCCGCACAGATACGCAGTATTTT. It encodes CASSYSWGGRGRTDTQYF. V gene TRBV6-2 or TRBV6-3 combines with J gene TRBJ2-3; the D gene is possibly TRBD2 (6 bases). V dropped 0 bases and J dropped 1 base, with 17 bases sitting between them. Germline V lookup: CDR1 MNHEY, CDR2 SVGEGT. There are 18 residues in the CDR3.

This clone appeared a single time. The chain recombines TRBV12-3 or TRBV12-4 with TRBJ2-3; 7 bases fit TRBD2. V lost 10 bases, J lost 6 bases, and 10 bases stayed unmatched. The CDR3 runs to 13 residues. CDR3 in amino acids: CATGDYPPDTQYF. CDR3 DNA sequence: TGTGCCACCGGGGACTACCCCCCGGATACGCAGTATTTT.

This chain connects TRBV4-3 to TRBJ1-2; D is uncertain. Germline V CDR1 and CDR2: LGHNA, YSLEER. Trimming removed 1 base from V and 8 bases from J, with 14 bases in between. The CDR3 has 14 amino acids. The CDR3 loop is CASSQAPLSEGYTF. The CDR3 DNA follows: TGCGCCAGCAGCCAAGCCCCCCTTTCGGAGGGCTACACCTTC.

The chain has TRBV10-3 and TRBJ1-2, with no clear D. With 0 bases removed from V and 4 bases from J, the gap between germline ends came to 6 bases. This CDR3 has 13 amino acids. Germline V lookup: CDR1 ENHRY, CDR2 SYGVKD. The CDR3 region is CAISESLSYGYTF. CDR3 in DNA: TGTGCCATCAGTGAGTCTTTGAGCTATGGCTACACCTTC.

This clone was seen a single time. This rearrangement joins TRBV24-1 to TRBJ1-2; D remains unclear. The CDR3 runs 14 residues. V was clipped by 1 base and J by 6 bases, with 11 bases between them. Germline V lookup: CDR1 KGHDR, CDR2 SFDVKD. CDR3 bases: TGTGCCACCAGTGATTTTAGTGGGAGGGATGGCTACACCTTC. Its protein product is CATSDFSGRDGYTF.

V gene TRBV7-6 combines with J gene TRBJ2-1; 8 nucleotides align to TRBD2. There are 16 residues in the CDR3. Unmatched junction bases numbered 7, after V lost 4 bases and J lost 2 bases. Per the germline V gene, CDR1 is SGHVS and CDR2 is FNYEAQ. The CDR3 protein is CASSYPAGAPYNEQFF. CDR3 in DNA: TGTGCCAGCAGCTACCCAGCGGGAGCCCCCTACAATGAGCAGTTCTTC.

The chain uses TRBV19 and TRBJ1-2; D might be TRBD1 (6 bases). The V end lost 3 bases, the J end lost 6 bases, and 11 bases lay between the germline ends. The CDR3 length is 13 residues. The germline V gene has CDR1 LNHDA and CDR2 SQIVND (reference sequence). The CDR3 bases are TGTGCCAGTAGTATTGGGGGGGCCGATGGCTACACCTTC. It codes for CASSIGGADGYTF. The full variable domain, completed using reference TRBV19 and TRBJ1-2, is DGGITQSPKYLFRKEGQNVTLSCEQNLNHDAMYWYRQDPGQGLRLIYYSQIVNDFQKGDIAEGYSVSREKKESFPLTVTSAQKNPTAFYLCASSIGGADGYTFGSGTRLTVV.

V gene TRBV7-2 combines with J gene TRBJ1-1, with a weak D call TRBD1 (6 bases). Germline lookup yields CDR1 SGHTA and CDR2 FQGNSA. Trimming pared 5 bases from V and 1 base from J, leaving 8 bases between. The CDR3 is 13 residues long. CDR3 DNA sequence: TGTGCCAGCAGCCGACAGGCGAACACTGAAGCTTTCTTT. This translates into CASSRQANTEAFF.

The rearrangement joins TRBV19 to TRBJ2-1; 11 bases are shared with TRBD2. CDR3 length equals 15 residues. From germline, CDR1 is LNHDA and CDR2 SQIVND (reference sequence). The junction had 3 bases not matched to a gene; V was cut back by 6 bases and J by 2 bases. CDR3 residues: CASSLAGGTYNEQFF. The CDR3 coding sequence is TGTGCCAGTAGCCTAGCGGGAGGTACCTACAATGAGCAGTTCTTC.

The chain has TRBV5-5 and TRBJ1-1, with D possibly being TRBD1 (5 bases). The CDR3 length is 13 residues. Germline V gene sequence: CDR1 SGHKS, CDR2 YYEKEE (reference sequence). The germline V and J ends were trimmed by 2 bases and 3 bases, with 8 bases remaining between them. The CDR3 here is CASSFSGDTEAFF. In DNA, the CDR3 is TGTGCCAGCAGCTTCTCGGGGGACACTGAAGCTTTCTTT.

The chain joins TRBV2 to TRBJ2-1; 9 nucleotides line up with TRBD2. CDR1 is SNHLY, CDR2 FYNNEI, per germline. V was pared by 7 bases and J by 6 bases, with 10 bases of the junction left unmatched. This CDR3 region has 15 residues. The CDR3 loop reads CASTLGGLAANEQFF. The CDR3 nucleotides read TGTGCCAGCACCCTGGGGGGACTAGCCGCCAATGAGCAGTTCTTC.

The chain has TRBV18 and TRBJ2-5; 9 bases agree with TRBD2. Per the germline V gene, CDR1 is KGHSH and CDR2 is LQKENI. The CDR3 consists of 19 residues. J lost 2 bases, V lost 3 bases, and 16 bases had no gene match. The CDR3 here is CASSPKRASGIPGQETQYF. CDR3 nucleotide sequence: TGTGCCAGCTCACCTAAGCGGGCTAGCGGGATCCCTGGGCAAGAGACCCAGTACTTC.

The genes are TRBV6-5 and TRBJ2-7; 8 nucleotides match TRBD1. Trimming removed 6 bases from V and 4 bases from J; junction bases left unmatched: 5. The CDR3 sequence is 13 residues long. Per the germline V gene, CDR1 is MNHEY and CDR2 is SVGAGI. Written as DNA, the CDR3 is TGTGCCAGCAGGACAGGGGTCCCGTACGAGCAGTACTTC. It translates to CASRTGVPYEQYF.

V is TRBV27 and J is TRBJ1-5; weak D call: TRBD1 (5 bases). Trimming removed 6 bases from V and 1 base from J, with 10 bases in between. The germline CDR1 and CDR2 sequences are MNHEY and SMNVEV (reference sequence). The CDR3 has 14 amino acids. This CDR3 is CASRQGGSNQPQHF. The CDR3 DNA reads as TGTGCCAGCAGGCAGGGAGGAAGCAATCAGCCCCAGCATTTT.